This T cell receptor (beta chain) stems from a study of blood T cell repertoires in COVID-19. About the study: There were acute and convalescent COVID-19 samples, and they came from the United States, Italy and Spain.

Deletions cut 7 bases from V and 2 bases from J, with 9 bases between. Germline assignment: CDR1 LNHDA and CDR2 SQIVND (reference sequence). The CDR3 is made up of 13 amino acids. Original processing methods: Amplification of reference gene primers was used by the study to estimate nucleated cell counts. Only in-frame clones appear in the TCRdb table, and some are missing; sequencing was by immunoSEQ multiplex PCR. V and J calls and clone size are as listed in that table; D and trimming were resolved from the DNA. Found here are a few hundred thousand clones, 90% of them singletons; the top ten hold approximately 15%. The study recruited people aged roughly 18 to 95 years across approximately 25 US areas. Self-reported history from a screening survey and questionnaire set each donor's cohort.

The J gene is TRBJ1-5, the V gene TRBV19; D unclear. Sequencing input: PBMCs or T cells enriched from blood (not recorded which). The origin of this receptor is a man aged 25-45 years who had been exposed to COVID-19. DNA for the CDR3: TGTGCCAGTACCCCCCGGGGCAATCAGCCCCAGCATTTT. Protein product: CASTPRGNQPQHF.